One sample yielded the 18 T cell receptor beta chains listed below, sequenced in a study of shared clonotypes between healthy human individuals. Profiling relied on immunoSEQ multiplex PCR, and the TCRdb table lists in-frame clones only, not all of them. The sample shows hundreds of thousands of clones, about 92% of them seen only once. Positive CCR7 selection of CD45RO-negative cells yielded the naive CD8 cells, and terminally differentiated effector memory CD45RA+ cells were excluded. Sequences were obtained from naive CD8+ T cells sorted from blood. These receptors originate from a man aged 30-40 years in good health.

The chain links TRBV9 to TRBJ2-1, with a weak D call TRBD2 (5 bases). V was cut by 4 bases and J by 1 base, with 12 bases left in between. The CDR3 is made up of 15 amino acids. The V gene's germline CDR1 is SGDLS and CDR2 YYNGEE. The CDR3 loop reads CASSSEGGSYNEQFF. CDR3 sequence (DNA): TGTGCCAGCAGCTCAGAAGGAGGATCCTACAATGAGCAGTTCTTC. The full variable domain, completed using reference TRBV9 and TRBJ2-1, is DSGVTQTPKHLITATGQRVTLRCSPRSGDLSVYWYQQSLDQGLQFLIQYYNGEERAKGNILERFSAQQFPDLHSELNLSSLELGDSALYFCASSSEGGSYNEQFFGPGTRLTVL.

The chain employs TRBV27 and TRBJ2-3; D is tentatively TRBD1 or TRBD2 (7 bases each). The CDR3 runs 15 residues. V dropped 5 bases and J dropped 5 bases, with 17 bases sitting between them. Germline V gene lookup returns CDR1 MNHEY and CDR2 SMNVEV (reference sequence). CDR3 region: CASSLQGGLKDTQYF. CDR3 sequence (DNA): TGTGCCAGCAGTCTCCAGGGGGGGTTGAAAGATACGCAGTATTTT.

This chain links TRBV4-1 with TRBJ1-2; D is ambiguous. CDR1 is MGHRA, CDR2 YSYEKL, per germline. The V end was cut by 1 base, the J end by 7 bases, with 7 bases between. The CDR3 is 12 residues long. CDR3 nucleotide sequence: TGCGCCAGCAGCCAAGGCAGTCTTGGCTACACCTTC. Encoded protein: CASSQGSLGYTF.

This clone was seen just once. This sequence joins TRBV5-1 and TRBJ2-7, with 9 bases lining up with TRBD2. The V segment lost 3 bases and the J segment 7 bases; nucleotides outside the gene matches: 8. The V gene's germline CDR1 is SGHRS and CDR2 YFSETQ. The CDR3 consists of 14 residues. Here the CDR3 reads CASSSVLAGGEQYF. The CDR3 DNA is TGCGCCAGCAGCTCAGTACTAGCGGGTGGGGAGCAGTACTTC. Full variable domain (rest looked up from reference TRBV5-1 and TRBJ2-7): KAGVTQTPRYLIKTRGQQVTLSCSPISGHRSVSWYQQTPGQGLQFLFEYFSETQRNKGNFPGRFSGRQFSNSRSEMNVSTLELGDSALYLCASSSVLAGGEQYFGPGTRLTVT.

The sample holds one count of this clone. V usage is TRBV28 and J usage is TRBJ1-5; D unclear. CDR1 is MDHEN, CDR2 SYDVKM, per germline. This CDR3 region has 15 residues. The V and J ends lost 10 bases and 4 bases respectively, with 20 bases between them. CDR3 nucleotides: TGTGCCATAACCTTGCGGGGTCTCGGGAATCAGCCCCAGCATTTT. It is translated as CAITLRGLGNQPQHF.

The rearrangement joins TRBV4-3 to TRBJ2-2, with 7 bases that match TRBD1. The V segment lost 0 bases and the J segment 4 bases; nucleotides outside the gene matches: 5. This CDR3 contains 16 residues. The germline V gene encodes CDR1 LGHNA and CDR2 YSLEER. CDR3 protein: CASSQDRGITTGELFF. Here the CDR3 DNA reads TGCGCCAGCAGCCAAGACAGGGGGATTACCACCGGGGAGCTGTTTTTT.

This clone was observed a single time. The J gene is TRBJ2-1, the V gene TRBV4-3; a possible D gene is TRBD1 (6 bases). V lost 0 bases and J 9 bases, leaving 15 bases between the germline ends. The CDR3 has 15 amino acids. Germline assignment: CDR1 LGHNA and CDR2 YSLEER. This CDR3 reads CASSQDWQGTSEQFF. DNA of the CDR3: TGCGCCAGCAGCCAAGACTGGCAGGGGACGAGTGAGCAGTTCTTC.

This clone was recorded only once. The chain links TRBV2 to TRBJ2-1, with 9 bases matching TRBD2. Per the germline V gene, CDR1 is SNHLY and CDR2 is FYNNEI. This CDR3 has 20 residues. The ends lost 7 bases at V and 0 bases at J; junction bases unmatched: 19. The CDR3 protein is CASIPEFAGLALDSYNEQFF. In DNA form, the CDR3 reads TGTGCCAGCATCCCAGAGTTTGCGGGACTAGCACTTGACTCCTACAATGAGCAGTTCTTC.

J is TRBJ2-2 and V is TRBV7-6; the match to TRBD2 covers 9 bases. Unmatched junction bases numbered 3, after V lost 4 bases and J lost 0 bases. This CDR3 contains 16 residues. Germline CDR1 is SGHVS and CDR2 is FNYEAQ. CDR3 residues: CASSSIAGANTGELFF. As DNA, the CDR3 is TGTGCCAGCAGCTCTATAGCGGGGGCGAACACCGGGGAGCTGTTTTTT.

This clone was observed many times. This chain links TRBV29-1 with TRBJ2-1; 8 bases line up with TRBD2. Germline V gene sequence: CDR1 SQVTM, CDR2 ANQGSEA. The CDR3 has 14 amino acids. CDR3 region: CTTKSGTSVNEQFF. Here the CDR3 DNA reads TGCACCACCAAAAGTGGGACTAGTGTCAATGAGCAGTTCTTC.

The chain uses TRBV19 and TRBJ2-7; 16 bases match TRBD2. Germline CDR1 and CDR2: LNHDA and SQIVND (reference sequence). The CDR3 is 16 residues long. The J segment lost 3 bases and the V segment lost 3 bases, leaving 2 bases of the junction unmatched. Here the CDR3 DNA reads TGTGCCAGTAGTATGGGGACTAGCGGGAGGGTCTACGAGCAGTACTTC. Translated: CASSMGTSGRVYEQYF.

This clone was seen just once. J is TRBJ2-5 and V is TRBV6-5; D gene unclear. Deletions cut 6 bases from V and 3 bases from J, with 11 bases between. The length of the CDR3 is 13 residues. CDR1 and CDR2 (germline): MNHEY, SVGAGI. DNA of the CDR3: TGTGCCAGCAGCTTGACACATAAAGAGACCCAGTACTTC. It codes for CASSLTHKETQYF.

The chain has TRBV28 and TRBJ1-2; the D is unclear. The CDR3 is made up of 13 amino acids. V lost 6 bases, J lost 1 base, and 9 bases lay in between. Germline assignment: CDR1 MDHEN and CDR2 SYDVKM. The CDR3 DNA follows: TGTGCCAGCAGGGGAACACTTAACTATGGCTACACCTTC. Residues: CASRGTLNYGYTF.

This clone came up once. The chain carries TRBV6-6 and TRBJ2-3; 8 nucleotides match TRBD1. The J segment lost 6 bases and the V segment lost 6 bases, leaving 11 bases of the junction unmatched. This CDR3 has 15 residues. CDR1 and CDR2 (germline): MNHNY, SVGAGI (reference sequence). The CDR3 sequence is CASRSQQGGGDTQYF. DNA of the CDR3: TGTGCCAGCAGGAGTCAACAGGGGGGTGGGGATACGCAGTATTTT.

A few counts support this clone. The sample contains more than one DNA sequence encoding this CDR3. The CDR3 region is CASRPGGQETQYF. CDR3 bases: TGTGCCAGTAGGCCCGGGGGCCAAGAGACCCAGTACTTC. The genes are TRBV7-9 and TRBJ2-5; possible D gene TRBD2, 6 bases. The CDR3 contains 13 residues. Per the germline V gene, CDR1 is SEHNR and CDR2 is FQNEAQ (reference sequence). The V end lost 9 bases, the J end lost 1 base, and 12 bases lay between the germline ends.

The chain carries TRBV7-9 and TRBJ2-1; 12 bases fit TRBD2. CDR1 is SEHNR, CDR2 FQNEAQ, per germline (reference sequence). V lost 4 bases and J lost 6; bases outside the gene matches: 13. The CDR3 length is 18 residues. This chain's CDR3 is CASSSKLAGGRRGNEQFF. The CDR3 region has the DNA TGTGCCAGCAGCTCCAAACTAGCGGGAGGCCGTAGGGGCAATGAGCAGTTCTTC.

This clone was observed once. The V gene is TRBV9, the J gene TRBJ2-7, with TRBD2 as a possible D gene (5 bases). Trimming cost V 5 bases and J 3 bases, with 15 bases left between them. CDR3 length equals 14 residues. Germline values: CDR1 SGDLS, CDR2 YYNGEE. Here the CDR3 reads CASSRGGSHYEQYF. CDR3 in DNA: TGTGCCAGCAGTCGTGGAGGCTCCCACTACGAGCAGTACTTC.

The rearrangement joins TRBV2 to TRBJ2-5, with D perhaps matching TRBD1 (6 bases). V gave up 6 bases and J gave up 2 bases, with 13 bases separating them. This CDR3 has 14 amino acids. The germline gives CDR1 SNHLY, CDR2 FYNNEI. The CDR3 DNA is TGTGCCAGCAGAGAGACAGGACCGCAAGAGACCCAGTACTTC. Translation gives CASRETGPQETQYF. Complete variable domain (other parts from reference TRBV2 and TRBJ2-5): EPEVTQTPSHQVTQMGQEVILRCVPISNHLYFYWYRQILGQKVEFLVSFYNNEISEKSEIFDDQFSVERPDGSNFTLKIRSTKLEDSAMYFCASRETGPQETQYFGPGTRLLVL.